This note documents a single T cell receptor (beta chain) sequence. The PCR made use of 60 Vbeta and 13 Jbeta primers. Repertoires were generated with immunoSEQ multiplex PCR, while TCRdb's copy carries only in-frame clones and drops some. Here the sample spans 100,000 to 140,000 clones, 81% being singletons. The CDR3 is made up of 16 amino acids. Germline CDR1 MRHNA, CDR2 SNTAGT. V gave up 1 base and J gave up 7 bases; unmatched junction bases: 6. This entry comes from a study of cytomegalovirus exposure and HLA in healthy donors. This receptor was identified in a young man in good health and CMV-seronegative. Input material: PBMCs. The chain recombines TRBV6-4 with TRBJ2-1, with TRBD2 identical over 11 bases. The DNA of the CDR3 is TGTGCCAGCAGTGACTTTAGCGGGAGGGCCCCGAATGAGCAGTTCTTC. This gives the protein CASSDFSGRAPNEQFF.